The next 21 T cell receptor beta chains were all read from a single sample in a study of beta chain features in type 1 diabetes. Study-level findings and limits: There was a moderate but significant shortening of TCRB CDR3s in all four CD4+ subsets of Type 1 diabetes patients.

No antigen has been identified for these receptors. The study reverse transcribed the entire isolated RNA, so it sequenced expressed TCRB transcripts. Sequencing used immunoSEQ multiplex PCR; TCRdb keeps in-frame clones, though not all of them. The profile shows 95,000 to 110,000 clones, 28% of them singletons. The material sequenced was central memory CD4+ T cells from blood. The source is a woman aged 18-35 years with type 1 diabetes.

With regard to this clone: A read error may account for a junction end that differs from germline. This chain connects TRBV18 to TRBJ1-1; the D gene is possibly TRBD1 (6 bases). Germline lookup yields CDR1 KGHSH and CDR2 LQKENI. The CDR3 has 12 residues. The CDR3 bases are TGTGCCAGCTCAACAGGGAACTCTGAAGCTTTCTTT. Protein sequence: CASSTGNSEAFF.

The chain uses TRBV5-1 and TRBJ1-1; 8 bases are a match to TRBD1. CDR3 length equals 14 residues. The germline V gene has CDR1 SGHRS and CDR2 YFSETQ. The V gene end was trimmed by 0 bases and the J gene end by 4 bases; junction bases not matched to a gene: 2. CDR3 protein: CASSLVRGLTEAFF. CDR3 nucleotides: TGCGCCAGCAGCTTGGTCAGGGGGCTCACTGAAGCTTTCTTT.

The table lists this clone with a few counts. The V gene is TRBV18, the J gene TRBJ1-1; D is uncertain. V lost 2 bases, J lost 4 bases, and 5 bases lay in between. This CDR3 comprises 12 residues. In germline, CDR1 is KGHSH, CDR2 LQKENI. DNA of the CDR3: TGTGCCAGCTCACCAACGGGCACTGAAGCTTTCTTT. Amino acid sequence: CASSPTGTEAFF.

The chain links TRBV23-1 to TRBJ2-7; 9 bases fit TRBD1. TRBV23-1 is an ORF for which the function is uncertain. There are 17 residues in the CDR3. V lost 3 bases to trimming and J lost 6 bases; unmatched junction nucleotides: 15. The CDR3 DNA follows: TGCGCCAGCAGTCAGCGCCGGGACAGGGTGGAGGCCGGCGAGCAGTACGTC. It yields the protein CASSQRRDRVEAGEQYV.

The chain carries TRBV2 and TRBJ1-5, with a weak D call TRBD1 (5 bases). The CDR3 is made up of 15 amino acids. The V end lost 8 bases, the J end lost 4 bases, and 18 bases lay between the germline ends. Per germline, CDR1 SNHLY and CDR2 FYNNEI. Here the CDR3 reads CASGAGRVGNQPQHF. Here the CDR3 DNA reads TGTGCCAGCGGCGCAGGCAGGGTGGGTAATCAGCCCCAGCATTTT.

CDR3 residues: CASSQDRSGSWFF. CDR3 sequence (DNA): TGCGCCAGCAGCCAAGATAGGAGCGGGAGTTGGTTCTTC. The chain employs TRBV4-1 and TRBJ2-1; 8 bases are shared with TRBD2. J was trimmed by 15 bases and V by 0 bases; bases with no gene match: 7. The CDR3 runs to 13 residues. Germline V gives CDR1 MGHRA, CDR2 YSYEKL.

The V call is TRBV5-1, the J call TRBJ1-2, with a possible D match to TRBD1 (5 bases). V lost 4 bases, J lost 2 bases, and 9 bases lay in between. Germline loops: CDR1 SGHRS, CDR2 YFSETQ. The length of the CDR3 is 13 residues. The CDR3 DNA sequence: TGCGCCAGCAGCCCGGGACTAAACTATGGCTACACCTTC. This sequence encodes CASSPGLNYGYTF. The full variable domain, completed using reference TRBV5-1 and TRBJ1-2, is KAGVTQTPRYLIKTRGQQVTLSCSPISGHRSVSWYQQTPGQGLQFLFEYFSETQRNKGNFPGRFSGRQFSNSRSEMNVSTLELGDSALYLCASSPGLNYGYTFGSGTRLTVV.

This clone turned up a few times. CDR3 sequence (DNA): TGTGCCAGCAGTACGACTCGCGATCCTTACGAGCAGTACTTC. Encoded protein: CASSTTRDPYEQYF. This chain uses TRBV28 with TRBJ2-7; D unresolved. The germline V and J ends were trimmed by 5 bases and 4 bases, with 15 bases remaining between them. Looked up from germline, CDR1 is MDHEN and CDR2 is SYDVKM. CDR3 length: 14 amino acids.

There are a few counts of this clone. The chain combines TRBV25-1 with TRBJ2-5; 10 bases map to TRBD1. Germline CDR1 and CDR2: MGHDK and SYGVNS. V dropped 5 bases and J dropped 4; count of bases not matched to a gene: 7. The CDR3 sequence is 15 residues long. The CDR3 DNA reads TGTGCCAGCAGTCGACTAAGGACAGGGGGAGAGACCCAGTACTTC. The encoded protein is CASSRLRTGGETQYF.

This clone was recorded a few times. The gene calls are TRBV7-2 and TRBJ2-6; 7 bases agree with TRBD1. The CDR3 spans 18 residues. Unmatched junction bases numbered 12, after V lost 4 bases and J lost 3 bases. Germline CDR1 is SGHTA and CDR2 is FQGNSA. The CDR3 DNA reads TGTGCCAGCAGCTCTTTTGCTATTAGGACAGGTGGGGCCAACGTCCTGACTTTC. Encoded protein: CASSSFAIRTGGANVLTF.

In this sample, this clone turned up a few times. The gene calls are TRBV27 and TRBJ2-3; 8 nucleotides agree with TRBD2. The CDR3 runs to 16 residues. V was clipped by 7 bases and J by 1 base; unmatched bases: 10. Germline assignment: CDR1 MNHEY and CDR2 SMNVEV (reference sequence). The CDR3 spells CASKGSGRWGTDTQYF. The CDR3 nucleotides are TGTGCCAGCAAAGGAAGCGGGAGATGGGGCACAGATACGCAGTATTTT.

This chain uses TRBV6-6 with TRBJ2-1; D might be TRBD1 (6 bases). The CDR3 sequence is 13 residues long. V was pared by 5 bases and J by 3 bases, with 8 bases between. In germline, CDR1 is MNHNY, CDR2 SVGAGI (reference sequence). The CDR3 region is CASSTGLYNEQFF. The CDR3 nucleotides read TGTGCCAGCAGTACAGGGCTCTACAATGAGCAGTTCTTC.

The CDR3 bases are TGTGCCAGCAGTTACTCTACCGGGACAAAGCAGTTCTTC. Amino acid sequence: CASSYSTGTKQFF. The V gene is TRBV6-5, the J gene TRBJ2-1, with D possibly TRBD1 on 6 matching bases. This CDR3 comprises 13 residues. The V gene's germline CDR1 is MNHEY and CDR2 SVGAGI. Between the trimmed V and J ends, which lost 0 bases and 11 bases, there was a span of 11 bases.

The V and J genes are TRBV9 and TRBJ2-3, with 13 bases aligning to TRBD2. Germline CDR1 is SGDLS and CDR2 is YYNGEE. Trimming at V came to 4 bases and at J to 1 base, leaving 6 bases not matched to a gene. The CDR3 is 17 residues long. CDR3 nucleotides: TGTGCCAGCAGCCGCATCGGACTAGCGGGGGGCACAGATACGCAGTATTTT. Protein sequence: CASSRIGLAGGTDTQYF.

With regard to this clone: Other DNA variants within this sample encode the same CDR3. The chain employs TRBV18 and TRBJ1-1, with D possibly matching TRBD1 (5 bases). There are 14 residues in the CDR3. V shed 3 bases and J shed 5 bases, with 13 bases lying between them. Per the germline V gene, CDR1 is KGHSH and CDR2 is LQKENI. CDR3 protein: CASSPWPGKTEAFF. The CDR3 DNA reads TGTGCCAGCTCACCTTGGCCAGGGAAGACTGAAGCTTTCTTT.

The V and J genes are TRBV5-8 and TRBJ2-2; possible D gene TRBD1, 6 bases. The V end lost 6 bases, the J end lost 0 bases, and 15 bases lay between the germline ends. Per germline, CDR1 SGHTS and CDR2 YDEGEE. There are 16 residues in the CDR3. CDR3 nucleotide sequence: TGTGCCAGCACCATCGGACAGAACGCGAACACCGGGGAGCTGTTTTTT. Translation gives CASTIGQNANTGELFF.

The V gene is TRBV7-9, the J gene TRBJ2-1; tentative D call: TRBD2 (6 bases). The CDR3 loop spans 16 amino acids. Germline loops: CDR1 SEHNR, CDR2 FQNEAQ (reference sequence). V was clipped by 4 bases and J by 3 bases, with 16 bases between them. In DNA, the CDR3 is TGTGCCAGCAGCTCTACCGGCGGGGCTGGCTACAATGAGCAGTTCTTC. Its protein is CASSSTGGAGYNEQFF.

A few counts support this clone. The V and J genes are TRBV6-6 and TRBJ2-5; TRBD1 matches 7 bases. This CDR3 contains 12 residues. The germline V gene has CDR1 MNHNY and CDR2 SVGAGI (reference sequence). J lost 2 bases, V lost 8 bases, and 2 bases had no gene match. The CDR3, as DNA: TGTGCCAGCTCGGGACAGCAAGAGACCCAGTACTTC. It yields the protein CASSGQQETQYF.

This chain links TRBV28 with TRBJ1-3; TRBD1 matches at 7 bases. The CDR3 covers 14 residues. V was pared by 6 bases and J by 2 bases, with 4 bases of the junction left unmatched. Germline-derived CDR1 and CDR2 are MDHEN and SYDVKM. The CDR3 here is CASSLDRAGNTIYF. Written as DNA, the CDR3 is TGTGCCAGCAGCCTCGACAGGGCTGGAAACACCATATATTTT.

The CDR3 protein is CASSYSQTGDSTQYF. The CDR3, as DNA: TGTGCCAGCAGTTACTCTCAGACAGGGGATTCGACCCAGTACTTC. This chain joins TRBV6-5 and TRBJ2-5; 8 bases match TRBD1. The trim removed 0 bases at V and 7 bases at J, leaving 7 bases unmatched. From germline, CDR1 is MNHEY and CDR2 SVGAGI. The CDR3 loop spans 15 amino acids.

V usage is TRBV4-1 and J usage is TRBJ1-3, with D hard to call. This CDR3 comprises 18 residues. CDR1 is MGHRA, CDR2 YSYEKL, per germline. V was pared by 3 bases and J by 3 bases, with 21 bases between. CDR3 DNA sequence: TGCGCCAGCAGCCACCCCTTCTCCGGGAGGTCGAATGGAAACACCATATATTTT. Translation: CASSHPFSGRSNGNTIYF.